Listed below are T cell receptor beta chains from one sample, sequenced in a study of brain T cells in children with intractable seizures. Some clones are missing from TCRdb's copy, which holds only in-frame ones; the method was immunoSEQ multiplex PCR. Counted here are around 100,000 clones, under 95% occurring once; the ten biggest clones make up around 4.1%. The sample was peripheral blood, taken at surgery. Receptor source: a boy under two years old with hemimegalencephaly and intractable seizures. Both conserved end residues are part of each CDR3. The D gene is left open where the match is weak. Clone size appears in some rows only: once, few, many, or a class for an expanded clone.

cdr3_length: 16; clone_size: -; d_call: TRBD1; v_call: TRBV10-3; j_call: TRBJ1-5; cdr3_aa: CAISEPGQGANQPQHF; cdr3_nt: TGTGCCATCAGCGAACCCGGACAGGGAGCAAATCAGCCCCAGCATTTT
cdr3_length: 14; clone_size: -; d_call: -; v_call: TRBV27; j_call: TRBJ1-2; cdr3_aa: CASSWTRGLYGYTF; cdr3_nt: TGTGCCAGCAGTTGGACGAGGGGTTTATATGGCTACACCTTC
cdr3_length: 15; clone_size: -; d_call: TRBD2; v_call: TRBV25-1; j_call: TRBJ2-3; cdr3_aa: CASSEFSGSTDTQYF; cdr3_nt: TGTGCCAGCAGTGAATTTAGCGGGAGCACAGATACGCAGTATTTT
cdr3_length: 13; clone_size: -; d_call: -; v_call: TRBV10-3; j_call: TRBJ2-7; cdr3_aa: CAISAGTGYEQYF; cdr3_nt: TGTGCCATCAGTGCCGGGACGGGGTACGAGCAGTACTTC
cdr3_length: 17; clone_size: -; d_call: -; v_call: TRBV6-2/TRBV6-3; j_call: TRBJ2-3; cdr3_aa: CASSYPAGIISTDTQYF; cdr3_nt: TGTGCCAGCAGTTACCCCGCAGGGATCATAAGCACAGATACGCAGTATTTT
cdr3_length: 20; clone_size: -; d_call: TRBD2; v_call: TRBV12-5; j_call: TRBJ2-1; cdr3_aa: CASGSRGVLGGAGAYNEQFF; cdr3_nt: TGTGCTAGTGGGAGCCGCGGAGTGTTGGGAGGCGCGGGAGCCTACAATGAGCAGTTCTTC
cdr3_length: 18; clone_size: -; d_call: -; v_call: TRBV5-1; j_call: TRBJ2-1; cdr3_aa: CASSLASRGRSSYNEQFF; cdr3_nt: TGCGCCAGCAGCTTGGCCAGCCGCGGGCGGAGCTCCTACAATGAGCAGTTCTTC
cdr3_length: 14; clone_size: -; d_call: -; v_call: TRBV28; j_call: TRBJ1-5; cdr3_aa: CASSLTRRDKAQHF; cdr3_nt: TGTGCCAGCAGTTTGACGAGAAGGGATAAAGCCCAGCATTTT
cdr3_length: 16; clone_size: -; d_call: TRBD2; v_call: TRBV3-1/TRBV3-2; j_call: TRBJ2-1; cdr3_aa: CASSQYSGTSYNEQFF; cdr3_nt: TGTGCCAGCAGCCAATATAGCGGGACCTCCTACAATGAGCAGTTCTTC
cdr3_length: 15; clone_size: -; d_call: -; v_call: TRBV14; j_call: TRBJ2-7; cdr3_aa: CASSQAPTRGSEQYF; cdr3_nt: TGTGCCAGCAGCCAAGCCCCGACCCGAGGCAGCGAGCAGTACTTC
cdr3_length: 15; clone_size: once; d_call: -; v_call: TRBV14; j_call: TRBJ1-2; cdr3_aa: CASSQDPGGVYGYTF; cdr3_nt: TGTGCCAGCAGCCAAGACCCAGGTGGGGTCTATGGCTACACCTTC
cdr3_length: 18; clone_size: -; d_call: -; v_call: TRBV28; j_call: TRBJ2-1; cdr3_aa: CASSPLYRFPLSWDEQFF; cdr3_nt: TGTGCCAGCAGTCCCCTTTACAGATTTCCGCTGAGTTGGGATGAGCAGTTCTTC
cdr3_length: 16; clone_size: -; d_call: TRBD2; v_call: TRBV4-2; j_call: TRBJ2-7; cdr3_aa: CASSQEGLADLYEQYF; cdr3_nt: TGTGCCAGCAGCCAAGAGGGACTAGCGGACCTATACGAGCAGTACTTC
cdr3_length: 15; clone_size: -; d_call: TRBD2; v_call: TRBV6-1; j_call: TRBJ2-1; cdr3_aa: CASSEGLAVYNEQFF; cdr3_nt: TGTGCCAGCAGTGAAGGTCTAGCGGTCTACAATGAGCAGTTCTTC
cdr3_length: 17; clone_size: -; d_call: -; v_call: TRBV4-2; j_call: TRBJ1-2; cdr3_aa: CASSQKGFQDSTYGYTF; cdr3_nt: TGTGCCAGCAGCCAAAAGGGATTCCAGGACAGCACCTATGGCTACACCTTC
cdr3_length: 15; clone_size: -; d_call: -; v_call: TRBV7-3; j_call: TRBJ2-5; cdr3_aa: CASSSDGRRGETQYF; cdr3_nt: TGTGCCAGCAGCTCCGACGGCCGCCGGGGAGAGACCCAGTACTTC
cdr3_length: 16; clone_size: -; d_call: -; v_call: TRBV4-1; j_call: TRBJ2-1; cdr3_aa: CASSQDGGLPNNEQFF; cdr3_nt: TGCGCCAGCAGCCAAGATGGGGGACTTCCTAACAATGAGCAGTTCTTC
cdr3_length: 12; clone_size: -; d_call: -; v_call: TRBV6-5; j_call: TRBJ1-5; cdr3_aa: CASSYMSGPQHF; cdr3_nt: TGTGCCAGCAGTTACATGTCGGGCCCCCAGCATTTT
cdr3_length: 17; clone_size: -; d_call: -; v_call: TRBV10-3; j_call: TRBJ2-1; cdr3_aa: CAISEFGSPHTYNEQFF; cdr3_nt: TGTGCCATCAGTGAGTTCGGGTCTCCTCACACGTACAATGAGCAGTTCTTC
cdr3_length: 13; clone_size: once; d_call: -; v_call: TRBV7-2; j_call: TRBJ2-7; cdr3_aa: CASSIRLSGGQYF; cdr3_nt: TGTGCCAGCAGCATCCGACTGTCCGGAGGGCAGTACTTC
cdr3_length: 17; clone_size: once; d_call: -; v_call: TRBV4-2; j_call: TRBJ2-7; cdr3_aa: CASSQGRGPREIYEQYF; cdr3_nt: TGTGCCAGCAGCCAAGGCCGGGGTCCCAGGGAAATCTACGAGCAGTACTTC
cdr3_length: 12; clone_size: -; d_call: -; v_call: TRBV3-1/TRBV3-2; j_call: TRBJ1-4; cdr3_aa: CASSQGTGKLFF; cdr3_nt: TGTGCCAGCAGCCAGGGAACCGGAAAACTGTTTTTT
cdr3_length: 13; clone_size: -; d_call: -; v_call: TRBV5-4; j_call: TRBJ1-1; cdr3_aa: CASSLGGGTEAFF; cdr3_nt: TGTGCCAGCAGCTTGGGGGGGGGCACTGAAGCTTTCTTT
cdr3_length: 14; clone_size: -; d_call: TRBD2; v_call: TRBV3-1/TRBV3-2; j_call: TRBJ2-1; cdr3_aa: CASSPSGTYNEQFF; cdr3_nt: TGTGCCAGCAGCCCTAGCGGAACCTACAATGAGCAGTTCTTC
cdr3_length: 16; clone_size: -; d_call: TRBD1; v_call: TRBV25-1; j_call: TRBJ1-6; cdr3_aa: CASSATGGASNSPLHF; cdr3_nt: TGTGCCAGCAGTGCCACAGGGGGTGCGAGTAATTCACCCCTCCACTTT
cdr3_length: 15; clone_size: once; d_call: TRBD2; v_call: TRBV24-1; j_call: TRBJ2-1; cdr3_aa: CATSQGTSGSAGEFF; cdr3_nt: TGTGCCACCAGTCAAGGGACTAGCGGGAGTGCCGGAGAGTTCTTC
cdr3_length: 15; clone_size: -; d_call: TRBD1; v_call: TRBV5-6; j_call: TRBJ2-7; cdr3_aa: CASSTGQTIAYEQYF; cdr3_nt: TGTGCCAGCAGCACGGGACAGACGATAGCCTACGAGCAGTACTTC
cdr3_length: 14; clone_size: once; d_call: TRBD1; v_call: TRBV14; j_call: TRBJ1-6; cdr3_aa: CASSPGTGISPLHF; cdr3_nt: TGTGCCAGCAGCCCCGGGACAGGGATATCACCCCTCCACTTT
cdr3_length: 15; clone_size: few; d_call: TRBD1; v_call: TRBV4-3; j_call: TRBJ1-5; cdr3_aa: CASSQDRGSNQPQHF; cdr3_nt: TGCGCCAGCAGCCAGGACAGGGGTAGCAATCAGCCCCAGCATTTT
cdr3_length: 15; clone_size: -; d_call: -; v_call: TRBV11-2; j_call: TRBJ1-5; cdr3_aa: CASSLKGRGIEPQHF; cdr3_nt: TGTGCCAGCAGCTTAAAAGGAAGGGGGATAGAGCCCCAGCATTTT
cdr3_length: 15; clone_size: -; d_call: -; v_call: TRBV6-5; j_call: TRBJ2-2; cdr3_aa: CASSYRGERGWELFF; cdr3_nt: TGTGCCAGCAGTTACAGGGGGGAGAGAGGTTGGGAGCTGTTTTTT
cdr3_length: 15; clone_size: -; d_call: TRBD1; v_call: TRBV19; j_call: TRBJ1-5; cdr3_aa: CASRPGGGINQPQHF; cdr3_nt: TGTGCCAGTAGACCAGGGGGGGGGATCAATCAGCCCCAGCATTTT
cdr3_length: 17; clone_size: -; d_call: TRBD1; v_call: TRBV9; j_call: TRBJ2-1; cdr3_aa: CASSSRRGQGRRNEQFF; cdr3_nt: TGTGCCAGCAGCTCTCGGAGGGGACAGGGGCGGCGGAATGAGCAGTTCTTC
cdr3_length: 13; clone_size: -; d_call: -; v_call: TRBV19; j_call: TRBJ2-1; cdr3_aa: CASSSDNYNEQFF; cdr3_nt: TGTGCCAGTAGTTCTGACAACTACAATGAGCAGTTCTTC
cdr3_length: 18; clone_size: once; d_call: TRBD2; v_call: TRBV13; j_call: TRBJ2-7; cdr3_aa: CASSFWGSGSQKPYEQYF; cdr3_nt: TGTGCCAGCAGCTTTTGGGGTAGCGGGAGTCAGAAACCCTACGAGCAGTACTTC
cdr3_length: 12; clone_size: -; d_call: -; v_call: TRBV28; j_call: TRBJ1-2; cdr3_aa: CASSPFGFGYTF; cdr3_nt: TGTGCCAGCAGCCCCTTCGGGTTTGGCTACACCTTC
cdr3_length: 15; clone_size: -; d_call: TRBD2; v_call: TRBV4-1; j_call: TRBJ2-7; cdr3_aa: CASSQEEAGAYEQYF; cdr3_nt: TGCGCCAGCAGCCAAGAAGAAGCGGGGGCCTACGAGCAGTACTTC
cdr3_length: 16; clone_size: -; d_call: TRBD2; v_call: TRBV19; j_call: TRBJ2-3; cdr3_aa: CASSRASGFPLDTQYF; cdr3_nt: TGTGCCAGTAGTCGGGCTAGCGGCTTCCCCCTAGATACGCAGTATTTT
cdr3_length: 15; clone_size: -; d_call: -; v_call: TRBV6-6; j_call: TRBJ2-3; cdr3_aa: CASSYSDRRADTQYF; cdr3_nt: TGTGCCAGCAGTTACTCGGACCGCCGCGCAGATACGCAGTATTTT
cdr3_length: 12; clone_size: -; d_call: -; v_call: TRBV29-1; j_call: TRBJ2-7; cdr3_aa: CSVRDSPYEQYF; cdr3_nt: TGCAGCGTTCGAGACAGCCCCTACGAGCAGTACTTC